The 16 T cell receptor beta chains in this list originate from one sample, sequenced in a study of blood T cell repertoires in COVID-19. Sequenced by immunoSEQ multiplex PCR; TCRdb stores in-frame clones only, minus some. The sample includes approximately 320,000 clones, more than 75% of them seen just once. Sequenced material: PBMCs or T cells enriched from blood (not recorded which). The receptors here all came from a man between 60 and 75 years old who had recovered from COVID-19.

In its sample, this clone was seen many times. The chain couples TRBV2 to TRBJ1-2, with 7 bases identical to TRBD1. V shed 8 bases, J shed 3 bases, and the junction held 9 bases outside the gene matches. CDR1 and CDR2 from the germline V gene are SNHLY and FYNNEI. The CDR3 runs 14 residues. In DNA form, the CDR3 reads TGTGCCAGCCCCCCCCGACAGGGATACTATGGCTACACCTTC. This translates into CASPPRQGYYGYTF.

The rearrangement uses TRBV6-1 and TRBJ1-4; the D gene is possibly TRBD1 (6 bases). With 2 bases removed from V and 8 bases from J, the gap between germline ends came to 6 bases. The germline CDR1 and CDR2 sequences are MNHNS and SASEGT. CDR3 size: 12 residues. The DNA of the CDR3 is TGTGCCAGCAGTGAAACAGGGGAAAAACTGTTTTTT. Its protein product is CASSETGEKLFF.

The chain uses TRBV10-3 and TRBJ2-3; D is unclear. Trimming removed 0 bases at V and 1 base at J, with 2 bases between. This CDR3 comprises 13 residues. Germline V gene lookup returns CDR1 ENHRY and CDR2 SYGVKD. This chain's CDR3 is CAISESGTDTQYF. Written as DNA, the CDR3 is TGTGCCATCAGTGAGTCCGGCACAGATACGCAGTATTTT.

The CDR3 sequence is CASSYYITGGSNQPQHF. Written as DNA, the CDR3 is TGTGCCAGCAGCTACTACATTACGGGGGGCAGCAATCAGCCCCAGCATTTT. The chain links TRBV7-8 to TRBJ1-5; possible D gene TRBD1, 6 bases. V shed 4 bases and J shed 1 base, with 17 bases lying between them. The CDR3 has 17 amino acids. The germline V gene has CDR1 SGHVS and CDR2 FQNEAQ.

The CDR3 region has the DNA TGTGCCAGCATAGAGAACTATGGCTACACCTTC. It specifies CASIENYGYTF. The gene calls are TRBV2 and TRBJ1-2; D is uncertain. CDR1 SNHLY and CDR2 FYNNEI come from the germline V gene. This CDR3 has 11 residues. Trimming left V 7 bases short and J 2 bases short, with 5 bases between.

The chain recombines TRBV6-6 with TRBJ2-7; 10 nucleotides match TRBD1. The CDR3 runs to 15 residues. Looked up from germline, CDR1 is MNHNY and CDR2 is SVGAGI (reference sequence). Trimming took 7 bases from V and 3 from J; bases not matched to a gene: 9. The CDR3 region is CASNRDRGQIYEQYF. CDR3 bases: TGTGCCAGCAACAGGGACAGGGGTCAGATCTACGAGCAGTACTTC.

The chain has TRBV6-1 and TRBJ1-1; TRBD1 matches at 7 bases. With V trimmed by 2 bases and J by 10 bases, 7 bases remained unmatched. This CDR3 comprises 13 residues. Germline assignment: CDR1 MNHNS and CDR2 SASEGT. The CDR3 DNA follows: TGTGCCAGCAGTGAAAGGGGCAGGGGGGTAGCTTTCTTT. This encodes CASSERGRGVAFF.

This chain links TRBV4-1 with TRBJ1-2, with 9 bases matching TRBD1. Germline CDR1 is MGHRA and CDR2 is YSYEKL. This CDR3 spans 15 amino acids. V gave up 0 bases and J gave up 4 bases; unmatched junction bases: 3. The CDR3 region has the DNA TGCGCCAGCAGCCAAGACACAGGGGGCTTCTATGGCTACACCTTC. Protein: CASSQDTGGFYGYTF.

The V call is TRBV10-1, the J call TRBJ2-3; perhaps TRBD2 as D (5 bases). Trimming shortened V by 3 bases and J by 2 bases, and 9 bases separated the two germline ends. The CDR3 sequence is 14 residues long. Germline CDR1 WNHNN, CDR2 SYGVQD (reference sequence). The CDR3 DNA reads TGCGCCAGCAGTGATAGCGCCCCCACAGATACGCAGTATTTT. This sequence encodes CASSDSAPTDTQYF.

The genes are TRBV18 and TRBJ1-3; a possible D gene is TRBD1 (5 bases). This CDR3 comprises 16 residues. V was cut by 0 bases and J by 0 bases, with 9 bases left in between. The V gene's germline CDR1 is KGHSH and CDR2 LQKENI. CDR3 loop: CASSPPGTISGNTIYF. The CDR3 coding sequence is TGTGCCAGCTCACCACCTGGGACTATCTCTGGAAACACCATATATTTT.

This chain joins TRBV14 and TRBJ2-4; D may be TRBD2 (5 bases). The germline V gene has CDR1 SGHDN and CDR2 FVKESK. Trimming pared 5 bases from V and 1 base from J, leaving 12 bases between. This CDR3 region has 15 residues. CDR3 in amino acids: CASSSRGAAKNIQYF. In nucleotides, the CDR3 is TGTGCCAGCAGCTCCCGGGGTGCGGCCAAAAACATTCAGTACTTC.

This clone was counted once. V usage is TRBV30 and J usage is TRBJ2-4; a weak D match, TRBD2 (7 bases). The CDR3 loop spans 17 amino acids. Deletions cut 6 bases from V and 8 bases from J, with 29 bases between. Germline V gives CDR1 GTSNPN, CDR2 SVGIG (reference sequence). CDR3 in DNA: TGTGCCTGCCGGGCGGAGGGAAGGGGGGGCTCGGGATACATTCAGTACTTC. Translation gives CACRAEGRGGSGYIQYF.

This rearrangement joins TRBV4-1 to TRBJ1-1; 10 bases are shared with TRBD1. V was clipped by 3 bases and J by 5 bases; unmatched bases: 6. CDR1 and CDR2 (germline): MGHRA, YSYEKL. CDR3 length equals 15 residues. The CDR3 protein is CASSHPGQGLTEAFF. In nucleotides, the CDR3 is TGCGCCAGCAGCCATCCGGGACAGGGGCTGACTGAAGCTTTCTTT.

The rearrangement joins TRBV7-3 to TRBJ2-1; TRBD2 aligns across 9 bases. Trimming cost V 1 base and J 4 bases; bases outside gene matches: 14. Germline assignment: CDR1 SGHTA and CDR2 FQGTGA. The CDR3 has 19 residues. The CDR3 loop is CASSLNPRFSSGTYNEQFF. The DNA for the CDR3 is TGTGCCAGCAGCTTAAATCCCCGGTTTTCTAGCGGGACTTACAATGAGCAGTTCTTC. Combining the CDR3 with reference TRBV7-3 and TRBJ2-1 gives the whole variable domain GAGVSQTPSNKVTEKGKYVELRCDPISGHTALYWYRQSLGQGPEFLIYFQGTGAADDSGLPNDRFFAVRPEGSVSTLKIQRTERGDSAVYLCASSLNPRFSSGTYNEQFFGPGTRLTVL.

The V gene is TRBV5-1, the J gene TRBJ2-6; tentative D call: TRBD1 (5 bases). Per the germline V gene, CDR1 is SGHRS and CDR2 is YFSETQ. V lost 4 bases, J lost 0 bases, and 8 bases lay in between. The CDR3 is 15 amino acids. CDR3: CASSHRSSGANVLTF. CDR3 DNA sequence: TGCGCCAGCAGCCACAGGAGCTCTGGGGCCAACGTCCTGACTTTC. The full variable domain, completed using reference TRBV5-1 and TRBJ2-6, is KAGVTQTPRYLIKTRGQQVTLSCSPISGHRSVSWYQQTPGQGLQFLFEYFSETQRNKGNFPGRFSGRQFSNSRSEMNVSTLELGDSALYLCASSHRSSGANVLTFGAGSRLTVL.

The CDR3 DNA sequence: TGTGCCAGCAGTTTAAGTCTAGCGGTAACCTACGAGCAGTACTTC. This gives the protein CASSLSLAVTYEQYF. This chain joins TRBV27 and TRBJ2-7; the match to TRBD2 covers 7 bases. Germline-derived CDR1 and CDR2 are MNHEY and SMNVEV (reference sequence). V was pared by 2 bases and J by 2 bases, with 6 bases of the junction left unmatched. The CDR3 has 15 residues.